This T cell receptor (beta chain) was sequenced for a study of identical twins (dated by TCRdb to 2016 to 2017). For context, the study as a whole: TCR alpha and beta repertoires from monozygotic twins, unrelated adults of various ages and cord blood were deep-sequenced to test whether fetal clonotypes persist. To rule out contamination, replicate twin experiments were performed at different times with different library preparation protocols.

All donors were healthy Caucasians. The study also sequenced three unrelated non-twin adults: a male aged 18 to 30, a male aged 50 to 60 and a female aged 50 to 60. Miltenyi CD45RO+ enrichment and human naive T-cell isolation kits were used to isolate memory (CD45RO+) and naive T cells from PBMC. Library creation used 5' RACE. Sequencing was performed on an Illumina HiSeq 2000. A universal primer binding site was added through template switching, and the final cDNA carried a unique molecular identifier so that TCR cDNA molecules could be counted accurately. Specific primers in the conserved constant-segment region were used to synthesize first-strand cDNA for the TCR alpha and beta chains. To control for contamination, each cDNA library was double barcoded with a SMART-Mk sample barcode plus Illumina barcodes. TruSeq adapter sequences, together with Illumina sample barcodes, were added in two successive PCR steps. The Illumina HiSeq platform was used with custom primers to sequence TCR alpha and beta cDNA libraries. From the authors' description of their analysis: Raw reads were processed with MiGEC to extract unique molecular identifiers, and MiXCR was used to determine CDR3 positions. Recombination models were inferred per individual with the repgenHMM and IGoR tools using an EM algorithm. The tcR package in R was used for shared clonotype analysis, with sharing normalized by the product of cloneset sizes. Out-of-frame nonproductive sequences were analyzed to study raw recombination free of thymic and clonal selection effects. The public reads were run again by TCRdb, first through fastp at Q25 and then through MiXCR, and only productive beta chains were kept. Every entry covers one CDR3 protein and lists the most common genes and DNA from its rows. The V and J calls were determined by TCRdb, not by the authors. The sample table holds 300,000 to 400,000 distinct CDR3 sequences, of which approximately 10% were seen once. The top ten hold more than 8% of the sample.

With respect to this clonotype: The target of this receptor is not known. It has no much larger one-base neighbor in the sample; base qualities were not kept.

Summary of the overall study and its limitations: Abundant cord blood beta clonotypes carried fewer insertions; young adult naive repertoires showed a weaker similar trend, while memory repertoires showed none. Out-of-frame TCR alpha sharing in monozygotic twins was systematically underestimated by recombination models, whereas sharing between unrelated individuals was in agreement with the recombination models. In beta out-of-frame sequences, excess twin sharing was weaker, because having fewer shared sequences lowered the signal-to-noise ratio. Zero-insertion analyses could be partly confounded by invariant T cells such as MAIT and iNKT, although diverse VJ usage argued against such confounding for most clonotypes. Compared with coincidental sharing between unrelated individuals, out-of-frame TCR alpha sequences shared between twins had an excess of sequences with low generation probability. Because the same donors could not be followed over many years, the conclusions relied on cross-sectional statistical analysis.

The germline V and J ends show losses of 6 bases and 5 bases respectively, and no gene match explains 5 bases of the junction. The CDR3 numbers 13 residues from cysteine through phenylalanine. CDR3 DNA only is kept here, 39 bases in frame from base 1. The germline V gene (reference sequence) yields SEHNR for CDR1 and FQNEAQ for CDR2. The sequence is built from TRBV7-9 and TRBJ2-5, with TRBD1 matching 8 junction bases. The material sequenced was naive T cells sorted from blood. The sample's cell subset or site label, in plain terms: cells isolated with a human naive T-cell isolation kit. This sequence originates from a woman in her forties or fifties in good health. The nucleotides read TGTGCCAGCAGACCGGGACAGGACGAGACCCAGTACTTC. It is translated as CASRPGQDETQYF.